The 19 T cell receptor beta chains below all came from one sample that was sequenced in a study of blood T cell repertoires in COVID-19. Data came from immunoSEQ multiplex PCR; TCRdb stores just in-frame clones and leaves some out. The data hold 200,000 to 300,000 clones, with about 88% observed a single time. Sequenced sample: peripheral blood. These TCRs come from a woman in her 70s with active or convalescent COVID-19.

This clone showed up just a few times. The J gene is TRBJ1-1, the V gene TRBV6-5; 8 nucleotides match TRBD1. The trim removed 7 bases at V and 6 bases at J, leaving 10 bases unmatched. This CDR3 is 14 amino acids long. The V gene's germline CDR1 is MNHEY and CDR2 SVGAGI. The CDR3 sequence: CASINRGGRSEAFF. The CDR3 nucleotides are TGTGCCAGCATTAACAGGGGGGGTCGTTCTGAAGCTTTCTTT.

The V and J genes are TRBV6-4 and TRBJ2-1; no clear D. The CDR3 consists of 14 residues. CDR1 MRHNA and CDR2 SNTAGT come from the germline V gene. V lost 6 bases to trimming and J lost 1 base, with 10 bases between them. The CDR3 is CASSEQWSYNEQFF. CDR3 DNA: TGTGCCAGCAGCGAACAGTGGTCCTACAATGAGCAGTTCTTC.

This clone was seen a single time. V usage is TRBV11-2 and J usage is TRBJ2-7; D uncertain. This CDR3 contains 13 residues. The germline V and J ends were trimmed by 1 base and 3 bases, with 7 bases remaining between them. CDR1 is SGHAT, CDR2 FQNNGV, per germline. The CDR3 DNA reads as TGTGCCAGCAGCTTAGCCCTAGTCTACGAGCAGTACTTC. It codes for CASSLALVYEQYF. Filled out from reference TRBV11-2 and TRBJ2-7, the complete variable domain reads EAGVAQSPRYKIIEKRQSVAFWCNPISGHATLYWYQQILGQGPKLLIQFQNNGVVDDSQLPKDRFSAERLKGVDSTLKIQPAKLEDSAVYLCASSLALVYEQYFGPGTRLTVT.

The chain recombines TRBV18 with TRBJ2-5; perhaps TRBD1 as D (5 bases). This CDR3 contains 12 residues. Per the germline V gene, CDR1 is KGHSH and CDR2 is LQKENI. V was cut by 3 bases and J by 5 bases, with 7 bases left in between. CDR3 in amino acids: CASSPAGETQYF. The CDR3 nucleotides are TGTGCCAGCTCACCTGCAGGGGAGACCCAGTACTTC.

The sample holds a few counts of this clone. The CDR3 DNA reads as TGTGCCATCTGGACAGGGAATAGCAATCAGCCCCAGCATTTT. Translation gives CAIWTGNSNQPQHF. This chain links TRBV10-3 with TRBJ1-5; TRBD1 matches at 8 bases. The germline gives CDR1 ENHRY, CDR2 SYGVKD. This CDR3 comprises 14 residues. The trim removed 8 bases at V and 0 bases at J, leaving 3 bases unmatched.

V usage is TRBV10-3 and J usage is TRBJ1-2, with 7 bases matching TRBD1. The V and J ends lost 11 bases and 0 bases, in that order; junction bases with no gene match: 6. This CDR3 has 13 amino acids. The germline gives CDR1 ENHRY, CDR2 SYGVKD. The DNA for the CDR3 is TGTGCCGTACAACAGGGGACTAACTATGGCTACACCTTC. Translating it yields CAVQQGTNYGYTF.

The V and J genes are TRBV18 and TRBJ1-2; weak D call: TRBD1 (6 bases). CDR3 length: 14 amino acids. V shed 3 bases and J shed 6 bases, with 14 bases lying between them. In germline, CDR1 is KGHSH, CDR2 LQKENI. CDR3 DNA sequence: TGTGCCAGCTCACCCCAGGGGCTGGAGGATGGCTACACCTTC. The encoded protein is CASSPQGLEDGYTF.

The chain employs TRBV18 and TRBJ2-3; D might be TRBD2 (7 bases). This CDR3 has 15 residues. Germline V lookup: CDR1 KGHSH, CDR2 LQKENI. The germline V and J ends were trimmed by 5 bases and 2 bases, with 14 bases remaining between them. CDR3 sequence reads: CASSRGSGDTDTQYF. For the CDR3, the DNA is TGTGCCAGCTCAAGGGGGAGCGGGGACACAGATACGCAGTATTTT.

The rearrangement links TRBV6-1 to TRBJ1-1; TRBD1 matches 9 bases. This CDR3 contains 17 residues. From germline, CDR1 is MNHNS and CDR2 SASEGT. V lost 4 bases and J lost 4; bases outside the gene matches: 13. CDR3 amino acids: CASSGPGQGSIFTEAFF. CDR3 DNA sequence: TGTGCCAGCAGTGGACCGGGACAGGGTAGTATTTTCACTGAAGCTTTCTTT.

J is TRBJ1-2 and V is TRBV18; D possibly corresponds to TRBD1 (5 bases). The CDR3 has 14 amino acids. The V and J ends lost 2 bases and 7 bases respectively, with 14 bases between them. Germline CDR1 and CDR2: KGHSH and LQKENI. The CDR3 loop is CASSPSGGTGGYTF. DNA for the CDR3: TGTGCCAGCTCACCATCCGGGGGGACGGGTGGCTACACCTTC. The full variable domain, in which reference TRBV18 and TRBJ1-2 provide the parts outside the CDR3, is NAGVMQNPRHLVRRRGQEARLRCSPMKGHSHVYWYRQLPEEGLKFMVYLQKENIIDESGMPKERFSAEFPKEGPSILRIQQVVRGDSAAYFCASSPSGGTGGYTFGSGTRLTVV.

The rearrangement links TRBV7-9 to TRBJ1-2; TRBD1 aligns across 7 bases. Germline CDR1 reads SEHNR; CDR2 reads FQNEAQ (reference sequence). V gave up 6 bases and J gave up 8 bases; unmatched junction bases: 3. The CDR3 is made up of 11 amino acids. Here the CDR3 reads CASSQGGGYTF. DNA for the CDR3: TGTGCCAGCAGTCAGGGGGGAGGCTACACCTTC.

The sample holds a few counts of this clone. This chain links TRBV12-3 or TRBV12-4 with TRBJ1-1; tentative D call: TRBD1 (6 bases). The CDR3 contains 13 residues. V lost 5 bases, J lost 6 bases, and 13 bases lay in between. CDR3 residues: CASSPTGYAEAFF. In DNA, the CDR3 is TGTGCCAGCAGTCCCACAGGGTACGCTGAAGCTTTCTTT.

The chain couples TRBV7-2 to TRBJ2-1, with 7 bases aligning to TRBD1. CDR1 is SGHTA and CDR2 is FQGNSA in the germline V gene. Germline trimming cut 2 bases from V and 2 bases from J; bases unmatched to any gene: 3. The CDR3 consists of 15 residues. CDR3 loop: CASSLPGTAYNEQFF. In DNA, the CDR3 is TGTGCCAGCAGCTTACCCGGGACAGCCTACAATGAGCAGTTCTTC.

The chain couples TRBV7-2 to TRBJ1-2; no clear D. V gave up 3 bases and J gave up 8 bases, with 10 bases separating them. This CDR3 has 12 amino acids. Germline V gene data show CDR1 as SGHTA and CDR2 as FQGNSA. The CDR3 sequence: CASSLEGFGYTF. Here the CDR3 DNA reads TGTGCCAGCAGCTTGGAGGGTTTCGGCTACACCTTC.

The CDR3 loop reads CASSTGGGNTIYF. In nucleotides, the CDR3 is TGCGCCAGCAGTACAGGGGGTGGAAACACCATATATTTT. V and J are TRBV4-3 and TRBJ1-3, with TRBD1 identical over 8 bases. This CDR3 region has 13 residues. Looked up from germline, CDR1 is LGHNA and CDR2 is YSLEER. V shed 6 bases and J 3 bases; nucleotides not matched to a gene: 1.

This clone was detected only once. V usage is TRBV19 and J usage is TRBJ1-5, with D hard to call. In germline, CDR1 is LNHDA, CDR2 SQIVND (reference sequence). This CDR3 spans 12 amino acids. V lost 8 bases and J lost 4, with 9 bases in between. CDR3 sequence: CASADFNQPQHF. CDR3 nucleotide sequence: TGTGCCAGTGCGGACTTTAATCAGCCCCAGCATTTT.

This clone was detected only once. J is TRBJ2-1 and V is TRBV7-9; D is undetermined. This CDR3 has 11 amino acids. Trimming left V 4 bases short and J 10 bases short, with 8 bases between. Germline V gene lookup returns CDR1 SEHNR and CDR2 FQNEAQ (reference sequence). CDR3 residues: CASSSSIEQFF. The CDR3 DNA follows: TGTGCCAGCAGCTCATCAATCGAGCAGTTCTTC.

This clone is a singleton in its sample. This chain connects TRBV19 to TRBJ1-1; 8 bases are shared with TRBD1. V dropped 5 bases and J dropped 5; count of bases not matched to a gene: 7. Germline assignment: CDR1 LNHDA and CDR2 SQIVND (reference sequence). The CDR3 extends over 14 amino acids. CDR3 region: CASSLQQGGTEAFF. The DNA of the CDR3 is TGTGCCAGTAGTCTCCAACAGGGGGGTACTGAAGCTTTCTTT.

The chain joins TRBV7-9 to TRBJ1-4; D is possibly TRBD1 (6 bases). The CDR3 loop spans 14 amino acids. V lost 5 bases and J lost 7, with 14 bases in between. Looked up from germline, CDR1 is SEHNR and CDR2 is FQNEAQ (reference sequence). In DNA form, the CDR3 reads TGTGCCAGCAGCGTTTCCCAGGGGATTGAAAAACTGTTTTTT. Residues: CASSVSQGIEKLFF.